This entry describes one TCR beta chain. These data originate in a study of shared clonotypes between healthy human individuals. The CDR3 sequence is 15 residues long. The J segment lost 3 bases and the V segment lost 3 bases, leaving 4 bases of the junction unmatched. The germline V gene has CDR1 KGHSH and CDR2 LQKENI. Healthy HIV-negative adults with no recent acute infections or vaccinations were recruited as donors. How the authors handled the data: Filtering of immunoSEQ junctional sequences could not match full-length read filtering. The data were produced by immunoSEQ multiplex PCR, yet TCRdb's version contains in-frame clones alone and is incomplete. V, J and clone size derive from that table, while D and trimming were established from the DNA sequence. Seen here are 2 million to 3 million clones, more than 85% observed once, and the top ten hold approximately 0.36%.

The receptor comes from a man between 18 and 29 years old in good health. Some clones in this sample may be carry-over from other donors' samples. The chain joins TRBV18 to TRBJ2-7, with TRBD1 matching 11 bases. The source material was naive CD4+ T cells from PBMCs. The subset was: CD45RA+ positively selected. CDR3 amino acids: CASSPYGTGGYEQYF. CDR3 DNA: TGTGCCAGCTCACCTTACGGGACAGGGGGCTACGAGCAGTACTTC.